These 28 T cell receptor beta chains were all obtained from the same sample, sequenced in a study of STAT5B mutations in CD4+ large granular lymphocyte leukemia (dated by TCRdb to between 2021 and 2023). Receptor amplification or capture employed the immunoSEQ multiplex PCR assay. TCRdb holds this immuneACCESS table with in-frame rearrangements only. Some clones are missing; in checked studies, unresolved V genes explain under half, and the rest has no known cause. This sample holds roughly 48,000 clones; under 80% were observed only once. 1.5% of the sample goes to the ten largest clones. The source material was CD4+ T cells from blood buffy coats. The receptor source for this set is a human donor in good health.

This clone was seen only a few times. This chain links TRBV6-1 with TRBJ1-5; D call uncertain. The CDR3 sequence is 13 residues long. Trimming left V 5 bases short and J 0 bases short, with 5 bases between. In germline, CDR1 is MNHNS, CDR2 SASEGT. The CDR3, as DNA: TGTGCCAGCAGTAACCTTAGCAATCAGCCCCAGCATTTT. Its translation: CASSNLSNQPQHF.

V and J are TRBV7-9 and TRBJ1-1; D might be TRBD1 (6 bases). This CDR3 comprises 13 residues. Deletions cut 1 base from V and 3 bases from J, with 6 bases between. The V gene's germline CDR1 is SEHNR and CDR2 FQNEAQ (reference sequence). CDR3 amino acids: CASSLDRDTEAFF. For the CDR3, the DNA is TGTGCCAGCAGCTTAGACAGGGACACTGAAGCTTTCTTT.

The chain links TRBV28 to TRBJ1-4; D may be TRBD1 (6 bases). CDR1 MDHEN and CDR2 SYDVKM come from the germline V gene. There are 13 residues in the CDR3. V shed 7 bases and J shed 9 bases, with 15 bases lying between them. The CDR3 sequence: CASTTTGAQKLFF. DNA for the CDR3: TGTGCCAGCACCACAACGGGGGCGCAAAAACTGTTTTTT.

The chain uses TRBV11-3 and TRBJ1-6; 8 nucleotides match TRBD1. The V gene end was trimmed by 5 bases and the J gene end by 10 bases; junction bases not matched to a gene: 19. The CDR3 has 18 residues. CDR1 and CDR2 from the germline V gene are SGHNT and YENEEA. This CDR3 is CASSIIAGGTGGRSPLHF. The CDR3 coding sequence is TGTGCCAGCAGCATCATTGCCGGCGGGACAGGTGGAAGATCACCCCTCCACTTT.

The chain employs TRBV5-1 and TRBJ2-3, with 12 nucleotides matching TRBD2. V shed 6 bases, J shed 0 bases, and the junction held 5 bases outside the gene matches. The CDR3 has 16 residues. CDR1 and CDR2 (germline): SGHRS, YFSETQ. CDR3 amino acids: CASKRTSGVSTDTQYF. Written as DNA, the CDR3 is TGCGCCAGCAAGAGGACTAGCGGGGTCAGCACAGATACGCAGTATTTT.

The chain employs TRBV5-3 and TRBJ2-1; either TRBD1 or TRBD2 may supply D (5 bases each). TRBV5-3 is an ORF, and what it does is uncertain. CDR3 length equals 17 residues. Trimming took off 0 bases at V and 5 bases at J, with 18 bases between the two ends. CDR3 amino acids: CARSLAACRGVDNEQFF. The CDR3 region has the DNA TGTGCCAGAAGCTTGGCCGCTTGTAGGGGAGTTGACAATGAGCAGTTCTTC.

This clone was counted a few times. This sequence joins TRBV15 and TRBJ1-2; possibly TRBD1 for D (6 bases). The germline gives CDR1 LNHNV, CDR2 YYDKDF (reference sequence). The CDR3 has 17 amino acids. Trimming cost V 5 bases and J 4 bases, with 23 bases left between them. The CDR3 spells CATSPVRLGAGSYGYTF. As DNA, the CDR3 is TGTGCCACCAGCCCAGTAAGACTGGGGGCTGGTTCCTATGGCTACACCTTC.

This clone appeared once. The chain links TRBV28 to TRBJ1-4, with D hard to call. CDR1 and CDR2 from the germline V gene are MDHEN and SYDVKM. Trimming left V 6 bases short and J 7 bases short, with 9 bases between. There are 12 residues in the CDR3. CDR3 in DNA: TGTGCCAGCAGGGGGAGACCTGAAAAACTGTTTTTT. As protein: CASRGRPEKLFF.

CDR3 amino acids: CASRVQGLSEAFF. The CDR3 nucleotides read TGTGCCAGCAGAGTACAGGGGTTGTCCGAAGCTTTCTTT. V is TRBV6-5 and J is TRBJ1-1; TRBD1 agrees at 7 bases. Germline loops: CDR1 MNHEY, CDR2 SVGAGI. V dropped 6 bases and J dropped 8; count of bases not matched to a gene: 9. The CDR3 totals 13 residues.

The V call is TRBV5-5, the J call TRBJ1-2; no firm D call. V was cut by 6 bases and J by 3 bases, with 15 bases left in between. Germline V gene data show CDR1 as SGHKS and CDR2 as YYEKEE (reference sequence). The CDR3 consists of 14 residues. CDR3 sequence reads: CASTRGGQDYGYTF. The CDR3 DNA sequence: TGTGCCAGCACCCGCGGAGGGCAGGACTATGGCTACACCTTC. Variable domain in full (rest from reference TRBV5-5 and TRBJ1-2): DAGVTQSPTHLIKTRGQQVTLRCSPISGHKSVSWYQQVLGQGPQFIFQYYEKEERGRGNFPDRFSARQFPNYSSELNVNALLLGDSALYLCASTRGGQDYGYTFGSGTRLTVV.

The rearrangement joins TRBV19 to TRBJ1-3, with 7 bases identical to TRBD1. This CDR3 is built from 15 residues. The junction had 4 bases not matched to a gene; V was cut back by 5 bases and J by 0 bases. Germline V gene lookup returns CDR1 LNHDA and CDR2 SQIVND (reference sequence). DNA for the CDR3: TGTGCCAGTAGTGTCGACAGGGCCTCTGGAAACACCATATATTTT. This codes for CASSVDRASGNTIYF.

V usage is TRBV27 and J usage is TRBJ2-7, with a weak D call TRBD1 (5 bases). This CDR3 has 18 residues. Germline V gene data show CDR1 as MNHEY and CDR2 as SMNVEV (reference sequence). Trimming took 5 bases from V and 3 from J, leaving 26 bases between them. CDR3 in amino acids: CASSPLISGRQGLYEQYV. The CDR3 DNA reads TGTGCCAGCAGTCCGTTAATTTCAGGTCGGCAGGGCCTCTACGAGCAGTACGTC.

The chain combines TRBV9 with TRBJ2-3, with TRBD2 identical over 7 bases. The germline CDR1 and CDR2 sequences are SGDLS and YYNGEE. The CDR3 runs 15 residues. V was clipped by 3 bases and J by 10 bases; unmatched bases: 14. CDR3 DNA sequence: TGTGCCAGCAGCGCCGACTTGAGCGGGGCCGGGGCGCAGTATTTT. It specifies CASSADLSGAGAQYF.

This clone was observed once. The genes are TRBV5-6 and TRBJ2-7, with TRBD1 as a possible D gene (5 bases). The germline V and J ends were trimmed by 0 bases and 4 bases, with 8 bases remaining between them. Germline lookup yields CDR1 SGHDT and CDR2 YYEEEE. The CDR3 is made up of 13 amino acids. This chain's CDR3 is CASSLDQGYEQYF. Written as DNA, the CDR3 is TGTGCCAGCAGCTTGGATCAGGGTTACGAGCAGTACTTC.

The genes are TRBV18 and TRBJ1-1, with D unresolved. Trimming took 3 bases from V and 1 from J, leaving 12 bases between them. The CDR3 has 15 residues. CDR1 and CDR2 (germline): KGHSH, LQKENI. The CDR3 DNA follows: TGTGCCAGCTCACCCCACCCCCCTGCGAACACTGAAGCTTTCTTT. It codes for CASSPHPPANTEAFF. The whole variable domain, remainder taken from reference TRBV18 and TRBJ1-1, is NAGVMQNPRHLVRRRGQEARLRCSPMKGHSHVYWYRQLPEEGLKFMVYLQKENIIDESGMPKERFSAEFPKEGPSILRIQQVVRGDSAAYFCASSPHPPANTEAFFGQGTRLTVV.

A few counts support this clone. The chain links TRBV14 to TRBJ1-1; unclear D gene. Deletions cut 1 base from V and 4 bases from J, with 4 bases between. Looked up from germline, CDR1 is SGHDN and CDR2 is FVKESK. This CDR3 contains 12 residues. The CDR3 DNA follows: TGTGCCAGCAGCCAAGTTGGCACTGAAGCTTTCTTT. This codes for CASSQVGTEAFF.

This sequence joins TRBV30 and TRBJ2-7; D might be TRBD1 or TRBD2, each matching 5 bases. Germline lookup yields CDR1 GTSNPN and CDR2 SVGIG (reference sequence). V gave up 3 bases and J gave up 3 bases, with 15 bases separating them. This CDR3 has 14 amino acids. The CDR3 DNA reads as TGTGCCTGGAGCCGGGGCGGAGGCGACTACGAGCAGTACTTC. Encoded protein: CAWSRGGGDYEQYF.

This clone has more than one count but fewer than ten. The DNA for the CDR3 is TGTGCCAGCAGCCAGGGACAGGGCCAGACCCAGTACTTC. This gives the protein CASSQGQGQTQYF. V gene TRBV4-2 combines with J gene TRBJ2-5, with 9 positions matching TRBD1. After removal of 3 bases from V and 6 bases from J, the junction contained 2 bases not matched to a gene. Germline V CDR1 and CDR2: LGHNA, YNFKEQ. The CDR3 has 13 residues.

This sequence joins TRBV19 and TRBJ1-4; D gene unclear. V lost 5 bases and J lost 4, with 17 bases in between. The CDR3 runs to 16 residues. The germline CDR1 and CDR2 sequences are LNHDA and SQIVND (reference sequence). CDR3 DNA: TGTGCCAGTAGTGCCTCGCCGGGGAGCCTTAATGAAAAACTGTTTTTT. Translating gives CASSASPGSLNEKLFF.

V usage is TRBV30 and J usage is TRBJ1-2, with D unclear. The CDR3 is 12 residues long. Germline V gives CDR1 GTSNPN, CDR2 SVGIG (reference sequence). V shed 1 base and J shed 7 bases, with 10 bases lying between them. The CDR3 sequence is CAWSDGGSGYTF. The CDR3 DNA sequence: TGTGCCTGGAGTGATGGTGGGTCTGGCTACACCTTC.

J is TRBJ2-5 and V is TRBV6-1; 10 nucleotides match TRBD1. This CDR3 spans 15 amino acids. Germline V gene data show CDR1 as MNHNS and CDR2 as SASEGT. Unmatched junction bases numbered 9, after V lost 4 bases and J lost 7 bases. CDR3 sequence: CASSVATGGDGTQYF. The CDR3 nucleotides read TGTGCCAGCAGTGTCGCGACAGGGGGCGATGGGACCCAGTACTTC.

This chain links TRBV7-2 with TRBJ1-3, with 9 bases lining up with TRBD1. Per germline, CDR1 SGHTA and CDR2 FQGNSA. CDR3 size: 15 residues. With 6 bases clipped from V and 0 bases from J, the junction kept 3 bases outside the gene matches. CDR3 loop: CASRRDRASGNTIYF. CDR3 sequence (DNA): TGTGCCAGCAGGCGGGACAGGGCCTCTGGAAACACCATATATTTT. Complete variable domain (other parts from reference TRBV7-2 and TRBJ1-3): GAGVSQSPSNKVTEKGKDVELRCDPISGHTALYWYRQSLGQGLEFLIYFQGNSAPDKSGLPSDRFSAERTGGSVSTLTIQRTQQEDSAVYLCASRRDRASGNTIYFGEGSWLTVV.

This clone occurred once. This rearrangement joins TRBV28 to TRBJ1-2; 8 nucleotides line up with TRBD1. The V segment lost 7 bases and the J segment 2 bases; nucleotides outside the gene matches: 6. Germline V gene data show CDR1 as MDHEN and CDR2 as SYDVKM. This CDR3 spans 14 amino acids. The chain's CDR3 is CASIRQGPNYGYTF. The DNA of the CDR3 is TGTGCCAGCATCCGACAGGGGCCCAACTATGGCTACACCTTC.

This chain links TRBV18 with TRBJ2-2; 9 nucleotides agree with TRBD2. J gave up 6 bases and V 0 bases, and 5 bases lay outside the gene matches. Germline V gene sequence: CDR1 KGHSH, CDR2 LQKENI. The CDR3 totals 16 residues. CDR3 bases: TGTGCCAGCTCACCACCCTTAGCGGGGGTGCCCGGGGAGCTGTTTTTT. Translating gives CASSPPLAGVPGELFF.

J is TRBJ2-1 and V is TRBV27; 7 nucleotides match TRBD1. V shed 0 bases and J 4 bases; nucleotides not matched to a gene: 3. Per germline, CDR1 MNHEY and CDR2 SMNVEV (reference sequence). The CDR3 covers 15 residues. CDR3 coding DNA: TGTGCCAGCAGTTTATCGAGGGACAGTTACAATGAGCAGTTCTTC. The encoded protein is CASSLSRDSYNEQFF.

The chain uses TRBV5-1 and TRBJ2-5; D perhaps matches TRBD1 (5 bases). The V gene lost 5 bases and the J gene lost 4 bases, with 15 bases spanning the gap. This CDR3 region has 14 residues. The germline gives CDR1 SGHRS, CDR2 YFSETQ. CDR3 sequence reads: CASSPDTTRETQYF. DNA of the CDR3: TGCGCCAGCAGTCCGGACACCACGAGAGAGACCCAGTACTTC.

The chain links TRBV5-1 to TRBJ1-4; 8 bases are a match to TRBD1. CDR3 length: 14 amino acids. V trimming: 5 bases; J trimming: 8 bases; junction bases outside the gene matches: 8. Germline loops: CDR1 SGHRS, CDR2 YFSETQ. CDR3 protein: CASSPDRAGEKLFF. The CDR3 DNA follows: TGCGCCAGCAGTCCGGACAGGGCGGGAGAAAAACTGTTTTTT.

This chain uses TRBV6-5 with TRBJ1-2, with 7 bases identical to TRBD1. The CDR3 extends over 14 amino acids. CDR1 is MNHEY, CDR2 SVGAGI, per germline. J gave up 4 bases and V 2 bases, and 4 bases lay outside the gene matches. CDR3 in amino acids: CASSYGTDAYGYTF. DNA for the CDR3: TGTGCCAGCAGTTACGGGACAGACGCCTATGGCTACACCTTC.